A selection of T cell receptor beta chains follows, all from one sample in a study of cytomegalovirus exposure and HLA in healthy donors. Sequencing used immunoSEQ multiplex PCR; TCRdb keeps in-frame clones, though not all of them. The repertoire includes 150,000 or so clones, approximately 80% of them detected once, and approximately 1.6% sits in the top ten. Material: PBMCs. These receptors originate from a woman younger than 45 in good health and CMV-seronegative. Both conserved end residues are part of each CDR3. Fields, in order: D gene, J gene, V gene, clone size, CDR3 protein, CDR3 DNA. D genes are given only for firm matches. Clone size appears in some rows only: once, few, many, or a class for an expanded clone.

d_gene: .; j_gene: TRBJ2-6; v_gene: TRBV5-1; abundance: .; CDR3aa: CASSFRVAPYTDSGANVLTF; CDR3nt: TGCGCCAGCAGCTTCAGGGTTGCACCCTATACCGACTCTGGGGCCAACGTCCTGACTTTC
d_gene: .; j_gene: TRBJ2-5; v_gene: TRBV7-6; abundance: .; CDR3aa: CASSWGLQETQYF; CDR3nt: TGTGCCAGCAGCTGGGGCCTCCAAGAGACCCAGTACTTC
d_gene: .; j_gene: TRBJ1-2; v_gene: TRBV7-9; abundance: .; CDR3aa: CASSESGFVYGYTF; CDR3nt: TGTGCCAGCAGCGAATCAGGGTTTGTCTATGGCTACACCTTC
d_gene: TRBD1; j_gene: TRBJ1-5; v_gene: TRBV5-8; abundance: .; CDR3aa: CASSRGQRYSNQPQHF; CDR3nt: TGTGCCAGCAGCAGGGGACAGAGATATAGCAATCAGCCCCAGCATTTT
d_gene: TRBD1; j_gene: TRBJ2-5; v_gene: TRBV5-5; abundance: few; CDR3aa: CASSWGQTRETQYF; CDR3nt: TGTGCCAGCAGCTGGGGACAGACCAGGGAGACCCAGTACTTC
d_gene: TRBD1; j_gene: TRBJ2-5; v_gene: TRBV5-1; abundance: .; CDR3aa: CASSPRTGEETQYF; CDR3nt: TGCGCCAGCAGCCCCCGGACAGGAGAAGAGACCCAGTACTTC
d_gene: TRBD2; j_gene: TRBJ2-7; v_gene: TRBV4-3; abundance: .; CDR3aa: CASSQAFTSGSIHEQYF; CDR3nt: TGCGCCAGCAGCCAAGCGTTCACTAGCGGGAGTATACACGAGCAGTACTTC
d_gene: .; j_gene: TRBJ2-1; v_gene: TRBV19; abundance: .; CDR3aa: CASSISSYSYNEQFF; CDR3nt: TGTGCCAGTAGTATATCGAGTTACTCCTACAATGAGCAGTTCTTC
d_gene: TRBD2; j_gene: TRBJ2-5; v_gene: TRBV29-1; abundance: .; CDR3aa: CSVAGGEPGTQYF; CDR3nt: TGCAGCGTTGCGGGGGGGGAACCCGGGACCCAGTACTTC
d_gene: TRBD2; j_gene: TRBJ2-1; v_gene: TRBV5-1; abundance: .; CDR3aa: CASSFLAGEIPTPYNEQFF; CDR3nt: TGCGCCAGCAGCTTCCTAGCGGGGGAAATACCCACTCCCTACAATGAGCAGTTCTTC
d_gene: .; j_gene: TRBJ2-5; v_gene: TRBV11-2; abundance: .; CDR3aa: CASSLVRETQYF; CDR3nt: TGTGCCAGCAGCTTAGTCAGAGAGACCCAGTACTTC
d_gene: .; j_gene: TRBJ2-7; v_gene: TRBV27; abundance: .; CDR3aa: CASRRELHYEQYF; CDR3nt: TGTGCCAGCCGCCGCGAACTCCACTACGAGCAGTACTTC
d_gene: TRBD1; j_gene: TRBJ1-5; v_gene: TRBV6-1; abundance: .; CDR3aa: CASSEMGQGVGQPQHF; CDR3nt: TGTGCCAGCAGTGAAATGGGACAGGGTGTTGGGCAGCCCCAGCATTTT
d_gene: .; j_gene: TRBJ1-1; v_gene: TRBV5-6; abundance: .; CDR3aa: CASSPTGLTEAFF; CDR3nt: TGTGCCAGCAGCCCAACAGGGCTCACTGAAGCTTTCTTT
d_gene: TRBD1; j_gene: TRBJ1-2; v_gene: TRBV7-9; abundance: .; CDR3aa: CSSSLQTGQYGYTF; CDR3nt: TGTTCCAGCAGCTTACAGACAGGGCAGTATGGCTACACCTTC
d_gene: .; j_gene: TRBJ2-2; v_gene: TRBV7-2; abundance: few; CDR3aa: CASSFSTGELFF; CDR3nt: TGTGCCAGCAGCTTTAGCACCGGGGAGCTGTTTTTT
d_gene: .; j_gene: TRBJ2-4; v_gene: TRBV27; abundance: .; CDR3aa: CASSSNEAKNIQYF; CDR3nt: TGTGCCAGCAGTTCGAATGAGGCCAAAAACATTCAGTACTTC
d_gene: .; j_gene: TRBJ1-5; v_gene: TRBV21-1; abundance: .; CDR3aa: CASSHRGTGDQPQHF; CDR3nt: TGTGCCAGCAGCCACCGGGGGACGGGGGATCAGCCCCAGCATTTT
d_gene: TRBD1; j_gene: TRBJ2-2; v_gene: TRBV7-8; abundance: .; CDR3aa: CASSLIGAGGANTGELFF; CDR3nt: TGTGCCAGCAGCTTAATTGGGGCAGGGGGTGCGAACACCGGGGAGCTGTTTTTT
d_gene: TRBD1; j_gene: TRBJ2-7; v_gene: TRBV19; abundance: few; CDR3aa: CASRSDGQGSTYEQYF; CDR3nt: TGTGCCAGTAGATCTGACGGACAGGGGTCAACCTACGAGCAGTACTTC